The 28 T cell receptor beta chains below come from one sample, sequenced in a study of T cell responses to AZD1222 COVID-19 vaccine. TCRdb keeps only in-frame clones here, not all; method: immunoSEQ multiplex PCR. The sample holds about 140,000 clones, over 85% seen once. The source material was peripheral blood, sampled on day 0 of MenACWY control vaccination. The receptor source for this set is an adult in good health.

V is TRBV12-3 or TRBV12-4 and J is TRBJ2-5, with TRBD2 matching over 7 bases. This CDR3 contains 13 residues. With 6 bases clipped from V and 5 bases from J, the junction kept 6 bases outside the gene matches. The DNA for the CDR3 is TGTGCCAGCAGCACCCGGCGGGGGGAGACCCAGTACTTC. Protein product: CASSTRRGETQYF.

This clone was detected only once. The J gene is TRBJ1-2, the V gene TRBV7-9; D remains ambiguous. CDR3 length equals 13 residues. V lost 4 bases and J lost 4, with 10 bases in between. Looked up from germline, CDR1 is SEHNR and CDR2 is FQNEAQ (reference sequence). The CDR3 coding sequence is TGTGCCAGCAGCTCTATAGGGTTCTATGGCTACACCTTC. It encodes CASSSIGFYGYTF.

The chain employs TRBV5-4 and TRBJ1-6; D is possibly TRBD1 (6 bases). Germline CDR1 and CDR2: SGHNT and YYREEE (reference sequence). CDR3 length equals 15 residues. V lost 4 bases, J lost 8 bases, and 16 bases lay in between. In DNA, the CDR3 is TGTGCCAGCAGCCCAGCACAGGGCATGGATTCACCCCTCCACTTT. This sequence encodes CASSPAQGMDSPLHF.

V gene TRBV30 combines with J gene TRBJ1-1; no clear D. The CDR3 runs 13 residues. V gave up 7 bases and J gave up 4 bases, with 16 bases separating them. Per the germline V gene, CDR1 is GTSNPN and CDR2 is SVGIG (reference sequence). The CDR3 region is CASQYSSTTEAFF. CDR3 nucleotide sequence: TGTGCCTCCCAATACTCGTCGACCACTGAAGCTTTCTTT.

V gene TRBV18 combines with J gene TRBJ1-3; 10 bases line up with TRBD1. V gave up 3 bases and J gave up 1 base; unmatched junction bases: 9. CDR1 is KGHSH, CDR2 LQKENI, per germline. The CDR3 is 18 amino acids. The CDR3 spells CASSPMTGGLRSGNTIYF. The CDR3, as DNA: TGTGCCAGCTCACCTATGACAGGGGGCCTTAGGTCTGGAAACACCATATATTTT. Combining the CDR3 with reference TRBV18 and TRBJ1-3 gives the whole variable domain NAGVMQNPRHLVRRRGQEARLRCSPMKGHSHVYWYRQLPEEGLKFMVYLQKENIIDESGMPKERFSAEFPKEGPSILRIQQVVRGDSAAYFCASSPMTGGLRSGNTIYFGEGSWLTVV.

V usage is TRBV30 and J usage is TRBJ1-1; D remains ambiguous. The V end was cut by 2 bases, the J end by 8 bases, with 12 bases between. This CDR3 spans 12 amino acids. CDR1 and CDR2 (germline): GTSNPN, SVGIG (reference sequence). The chain's CDR3 is CAWSRLKTEAFF. The CDR3 DNA reads TGTGCCTGGAGTCGACTGAAGACGGAAGCTTTCTTT.

The chain has TRBV19 and TRBJ2-2; D is perhaps TRBD1 (6 bases). The V end was cut by 7 bases, the J end by 5 bases, with 17 bases between. Germline lookup yields CDR1 LNHDA and CDR2 SQIVND (reference sequence). The CDR3 sequence is 15 residues long. DNA of the CDR3: TGTGCCAGTACCAATAGAGGGGGTGGGACCGGGGAGCTGTTTTTT. This translates into CASTNRGGGTGELFF.

The CDR3 reads CASSYGQGENTIYF. CDR3 nucleotide sequence: TGTGCCAGCAGCTATGGACAGGGGGAAAACACCATATATTTT. The V call is TRBV5-6, the J call TRBJ1-3, with TRBD1 matching over 10 bases. Germline V gene lookup returns CDR1 SGHDT and CDR2 YYEEEE. This CDR3 is 14 amino acids long. V dropped 3 bases and J dropped 6; count of bases not matched to a gene: 3. The whole variable domain, remainder taken from reference TRBV5-6 and TRBJ1-3, is DAGVTQSPTHLIKTRGQQVTLRCSPKSGHDTVSWYQQALGQGPQFIFQYYEEEERQRGNFPDRFSGHQFPNYSSELNVNALLLGDSALYLCASSYGQGENTIYFGEGSWLTVV.

V is TRBV2 and J is TRBJ1-5; 7 bases line up with TRBD1. Unmatched junction bases numbered 6, after V lost 5 bases and J lost 5 bases. There are 14 residues in the CDR3. Germline assignment: CDR1 SNHLY and CDR2 FYNNEI. CDR3: CASSLTGAHQPQHF. CDR3 sequence (DNA): TGTGCCAGCAGTCTAACAGGGGCTCATCAGCCCCAGCATTTT.

The chain is built from TRBV9 and TRBJ1-1; D is ambiguous. This CDR3 is 14 amino acids long. CDR1 SGDLS and CDR2 YYNGEE come from the germline V gene. V was clipped by 4 bases and J by 4 bases, with 14 bases between them. In DNA form, the CDR3 reads TGTGCCAGCAGCATCTCTACGGGTCCCACTGAAGCTTTCTTT. It specifies CASSISTGPTEAFF.

The chain joins TRBV19 to TRBJ2-7; 9 nucleotides match TRBD1. There are 15 residues in the CDR3. CDR1 and CDR2 (germline): LNHDA, SQIVND (reference sequence). V lost 5 bases, J lost 1 base, and 6 bases stayed unmatched. The CDR3 loop is CASSPRDRASYEQYF. The CDR3 nucleotides read TGTGCCAGTAGTCCGCGGGACAGGGCGTCCTACGAGCAGTACTTC.

The chain uses TRBV18 and TRBJ1-5; 8 bases match TRBD1. The J segment lost 5 bases and the V segment lost 5 bases, leaving 5 bases of the junction unmatched. The germline V gene encodes CDR1 KGHSH and CDR2 LQKENI. The CDR3 length is 14 residues. The CDR3 protein is CASSGQGRDQPQHF. Here the CDR3 DNA reads TGTGCCAGCTCAGGACAGGGACGGGATCAGCCCCAGCATTTT.

The chain uses TRBV11-3 and TRBJ2-7; TRBD2 matches at 7 bases. The CDR3 length is 14 residues. V lost 5 bases and J lost 3; bases outside the gene matches: 7. CDR1 is SGHNT, CDR2 YENEEA, per germline. CDR3 sequence: CASSPSSGSYEQYF. The CDR3 region has the DNA TGTGCCAGCAGCCCCTCTAGCGGAAGCTACGAGCAGTACTTC.

The chain has TRBV24-1 and TRBJ1-2; D is ambiguous. With 4 bases removed from V and 2 bases from J, the gap between germline ends came to 10 bases. The CDR3 totals 14 residues. CDR1 is KGHDR and CDR2 is SFDVKD in the germline V gene. The CDR3 region has the DNA TGTGCCACCAGTGACCCATCGACGAACTATGGCTACACCTTC. This codes for CATSDPSTNYGYTF.

The sample holds one count of this clone. This chain connects TRBV5-1 to TRBJ2-7; 7 bases match TRBD2. Germline V CDR1 and CDR2: SGHRS, YFSETQ. The CDR3 has 14 residues. With V trimmed by 4 bases and J by 0 bases, 4 bases remained unmatched. In nucleotides, the CDR3 is TGCGCCAGCAGCGACCGGACTAGCTCCTACGAGCAGTACTTC. This translates into CASSDRTSSYEQYF.

This rearrangement joins TRBV7-2 to TRBJ2-2; D is unclear. The CDR3 is 14 amino acids. The germline V gene encodes CDR1 SGHTA and CDR2 FQGNSA. V shed 5 bases and J shed 4 bases, with 11 bases lying between them. The CDR3 nucleotides read TGTGCCAGCAGCCTGGTGGGATCCACCGGGGAGCTGTTTTTT. Amino acid sequence: CASSLVGSTGELFF.

This clone was picked up one time. The V and J genes are TRBV27 and TRBJ1-6, with D possibly TRBD1 on 6 matching bases. CDR1 is MNHEY, CDR2 SMNVEV, per germline (reference sequence). The V gene lost 6 bases and the J gene lost 6 bases, with 18 bases spanning the gap. The CDR3 has 16 amino acids. CDR3 in amino acids: CASRPSRGAANSPLHF. The CDR3 DNA sequence: TGTGCCAGCAGGCCCTCTCGGGGGGCGGCTAATTCACCCCTCCACTTT.

The J gene is TRBJ1-1, the V gene TRBV5-1; tentatively, D is TRBD1 (5 bases). CDR1 is SGHRS and CDR2 is YFSETQ in the germline V gene. V was pared by 4 bases and J by 1 base, with 11 bases between. This CDR3 is 14 amino acids long. The CDR3 spells CASSTGTPNTEAFF. In DNA form, the CDR3 reads TGCGCCAGCAGCACCGGGACTCCGAACACTGAAGCTTTCTTT.

The CDR3 DNA reads as TGTGCCAGCAGCCTACCCATCCAAGGGGAGCAGTACTTC. It translates to CASSLPIQGEQYF. The chain has TRBV11-2 and TRBJ2-7; D is unclear. V was shortened by 5 bases and J by 7 bases, with 15 bases between the two germline ends. The CDR3 has 13 amino acids. Germline CDR1 SGHAT, CDR2 FQNNGV. Full variable domain (rest looked up from reference TRBV11-2 and TRBJ2-7): EAGVAQSPRYKIIEKRQSVAFWCNPISGHATLYWYQQILGQGPKLLIQFQNNGVVDDSQLPKDRFSAERLKGVDSTLKIQPAKLEDSAVYLCASSLPIQGEQYFGPGTRLTVT.

This chain connects TRBV30 to TRBJ1-1; 10 positions agree with TRBD1. The ends lost 5 bases at V and 6 bases at J; junction bases unmatched: 9. CDR1 GTSNPN and CDR2 SVGIG come from the germline V gene (reference sequence). CDR3 size: 14 residues. DNA of the CDR3: TGTGCCTGGTTGTTCGACAGGGGGCACGCTGAAGCTTTCTTT. Translated, it gives CAWLFDRGHAEAFF. The complete variable domain, with remaining parts taken from reference TRBV30 and TRBJ1-1, reads SQTIHQWPATLVQPVGSPLSLECTVEGTSNPNLYWYRQAAGRGLQLLFYSVGIGQISSEVPQNLSASRPQDRQFILSSKKLLLSDSGFYLCAWLFDRGHAEAFFGQGTRLTVV.

This chain joins TRBV3-1 (or the pseudogene TRBV3-2) and TRBJ1-1; the D is unclear. The CDR3 runs 15 residues. The V gene lost 1 base and the J gene lost 1 base, with 10 bases spanning the gap. CDR1 is LGHDT, CDR2 YNNKEL, per germline (reference sequence). The CDR3 bases are TGTGCCAGCAGCCAAGGACTCCTAGGGAACACTGAAGCTTTCTTT. Translated: CASSQGLLGNTEAFF.

This clone was observed a handful of times. The J gene is TRBJ2-1, the V gene TRBV7-3; D unresolved. This CDR3 contains 15 residues. V was clipped by 1 base and J by 8 bases, with 15 bases between them. CDR1 is SGHTA, CDR2 FQGTGA, per germline. CDR3 protein: CASSLSPTHTHEQFF. CDR3 nucleotides: TGTGCCAGCAGCTTAAGTCCCACACACACCCATGAGCAGTTCTTC.

V is TRBV27 and J is TRBJ1-1; 11 bases agree with TRBD1. The germline V gene has CDR1 MNHEY and CDR2 SMNVEV (reference sequence). The CDR3 contains 13 residues. After removal of 8 bases from V and 10 bases from J, the junction contained 9 bases not matched to a gene. CDR3 nucleotides: TGTGCCAGCGGTGGACAGGGGGCAAAGACAGCTTTCTTT. Protein product: CASGGQGAKTAFF.

The chain has TRBV6-6 and TRBJ1-1, with D unresolved. V lost 4 bases, J lost 4 bases, and 13 bases lay in between. Per germline, CDR1 MNHNY and CDR2 SVGAGI (reference sequence). This CDR3 has 14 amino acids. The chain's CDR3 is CASSFGRNPTEAFF. The DNA for the CDR3 is TGTGCCAGCAGTTTTGGCAGGAATCCCACTGAAGCTTTCTTT.

The V call is TRBV9, the J call TRBJ1-1; D may be TRBD1 (6 bases). This CDR3 comprises 15 residues. From germline, CDR1 is SGDLS and CDR2 YYNGEE. V was clipped by 0 bases and J by 7 bases, with 16 bases between them. CDR3: CASSVGQVPTHEAFF. The CDR3 nucleotides are TGTGCCAGCAGCGTAGGACAGGTACCGACCCATGAAGCTTTCTTT.

The chain employs TRBV27 and TRBJ1-1, with TRBD1 as a possible D gene (6 bases). Germline loops: CDR1 MNHEY, CDR2 SMNVEV (reference sequence). This CDR3 is 13 amino acids long. V was pared by 8 bases and J by 1 base, with 11 bases between. CDR3 region: CASFRGGNTEAFF. Written as DNA, the CDR3 is TGTGCCAGCTTCAGGGGAGGGAACACTGAAGCTTTCTTT.

The chain links TRBV19 to TRBJ1-2; 8 bases map to TRBD1. The germline CDR1 and CDR2 sequences are LNHDA and SQIVND (reference sequence). Germline trimming cut 7 bases from V and 0 bases from J; bases unmatched to any gene: 7. This CDR3 spans 15 amino acids. CDR3 residues: CASTPGGLTNYGYTF. The CDR3 bases are TGTGCCAGTACCCCAGGGGGCCTTACTAACTATGGCTACACCTTC. The full variable domain, with the rest looked up from reference TRBV19 and TRBJ1-2, is DGGITQSPKYLFRKEGQNVTLSCEQNLNHDAMYWYRQDPGQGLRLIYYSQIVNDFQKGDIAEGYSVSREKKESFPLTVTSAQKNPTAFYLCASTPGGLTNYGYTFGSGTRLTVV.

The chain joins TRBV5-4 to TRBJ2-5, with D possibly matching TRBD2 (6 bases). Per the germline V gene, CDR1 is SGHNT and CDR2 is YYREEE (reference sequence). CDR3 length equals 15 residues. V was pared by 1 base and J by 4 bases, with 14 bases between. CDR3 coding DNA: TGTGCCAGCAGCTTGAGTCTTGGCGGGACAGAGACCCAGTACTTC. Protein product: CASSLSLGGTETQYF.